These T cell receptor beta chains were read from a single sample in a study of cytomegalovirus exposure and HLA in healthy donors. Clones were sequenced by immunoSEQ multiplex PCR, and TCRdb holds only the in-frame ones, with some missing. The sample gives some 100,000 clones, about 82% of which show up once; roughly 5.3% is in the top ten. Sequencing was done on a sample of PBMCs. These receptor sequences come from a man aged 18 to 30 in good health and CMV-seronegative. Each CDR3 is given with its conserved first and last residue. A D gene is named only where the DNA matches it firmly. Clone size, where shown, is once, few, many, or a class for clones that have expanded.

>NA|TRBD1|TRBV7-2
CASSLTGTDTIYEQYF
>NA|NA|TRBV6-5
CASSYSGRNTEAFF
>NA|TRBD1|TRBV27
CASSPDRGWYGYTF
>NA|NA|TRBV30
CAWSVITGRNEQFF
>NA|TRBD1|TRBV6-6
CASSPDPGQSSPLHF
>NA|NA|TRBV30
CAWSVGGARGYTF
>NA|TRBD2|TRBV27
CASTIAGGNTGELFF
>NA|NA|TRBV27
CASSLFQGSGYTF
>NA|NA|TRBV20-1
CSARDLETQYF
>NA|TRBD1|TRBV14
CASSQLQQGALANYGYTF
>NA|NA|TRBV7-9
CASSPRTAENTEAFF
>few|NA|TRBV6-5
CASSYPGGGEAFF
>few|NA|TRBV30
CACHQSSSGNTIYF
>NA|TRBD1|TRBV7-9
CASSKGQGANQPQHF
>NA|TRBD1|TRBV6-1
CASTEDRRIGELFF
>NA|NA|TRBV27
CASSTHRVGEGYTF
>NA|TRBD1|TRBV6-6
CASSPMTGKETQYF
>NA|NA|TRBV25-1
CASSVRGTENSPLHF
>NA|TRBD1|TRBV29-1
CSARTGSSGNTIYF
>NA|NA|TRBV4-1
CASSQGQYSGNTIYF
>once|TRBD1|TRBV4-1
CASSRDFNWDRVKTDQPQHF
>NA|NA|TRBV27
CASSGGRDNEKLFF
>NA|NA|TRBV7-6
CASSLALTEETQYF
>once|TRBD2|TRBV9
CASSVDEASGIKNIQYF
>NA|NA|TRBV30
CAWSVAGRANVLTF
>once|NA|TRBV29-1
CSVEAGVYGYTF
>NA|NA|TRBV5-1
CASSFGENTEAFF
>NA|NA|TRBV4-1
CASSQDSRPNSPLHF
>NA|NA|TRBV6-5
CASSYSSGVAFF
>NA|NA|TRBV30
CAWSWGPPVGGQPQHF
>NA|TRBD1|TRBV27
CASSLGLRDRVSTEAFF
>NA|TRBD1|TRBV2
CASSERDRGNYGYTF
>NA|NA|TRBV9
CASTPGGAKNSPLHF
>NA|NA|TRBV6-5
CASSPRGGSQPQHF
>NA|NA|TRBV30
CAWKGTRPQETQYF
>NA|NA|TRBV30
CAWRAANTEAFF
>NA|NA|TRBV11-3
CASSQQKGLVHNEQFF
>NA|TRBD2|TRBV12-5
CASGPPAGVTYEQYF
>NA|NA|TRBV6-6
CASSYSTNVQYF
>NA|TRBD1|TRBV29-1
CSAGSGGGREKLFF
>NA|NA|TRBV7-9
CASSPEGTGELFF
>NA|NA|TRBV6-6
CASSYSLQGNIQYF
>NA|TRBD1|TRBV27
CASTTRGRTNNEQFF
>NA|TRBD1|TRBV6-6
CASSTRQGLNEKLFF
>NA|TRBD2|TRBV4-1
CASSHPWGGNEDTQYF
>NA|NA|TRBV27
CASRLRAREWGTDTQYF
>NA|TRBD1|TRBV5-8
CASSLGRGLSSPLHF
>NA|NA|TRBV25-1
CASSETGYRNYGYTF
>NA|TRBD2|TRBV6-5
CASRPLAGEDEQYF
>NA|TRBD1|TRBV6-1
CASSGAGTGGYEQYF
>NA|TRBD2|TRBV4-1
CASSRVWGGSSYNEQFF
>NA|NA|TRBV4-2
CASSVTRTNEQFF
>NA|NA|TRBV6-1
CASSAWGQRAGETQYF